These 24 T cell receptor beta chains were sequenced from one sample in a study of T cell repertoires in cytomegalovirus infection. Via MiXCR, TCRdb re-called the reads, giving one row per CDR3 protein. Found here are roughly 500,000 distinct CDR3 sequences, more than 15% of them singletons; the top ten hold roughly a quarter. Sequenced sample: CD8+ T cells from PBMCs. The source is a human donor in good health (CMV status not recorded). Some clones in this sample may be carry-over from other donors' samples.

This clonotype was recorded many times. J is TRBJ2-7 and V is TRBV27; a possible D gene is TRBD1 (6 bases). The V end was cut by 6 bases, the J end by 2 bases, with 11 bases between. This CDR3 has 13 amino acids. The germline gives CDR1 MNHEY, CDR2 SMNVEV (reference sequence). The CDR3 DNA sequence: TGTGCCAGCAGCCTCCGGGACACCTACGAGCAGTACTTC. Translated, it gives CASSLRDTYEQYF.

DNA of the CDR3: TGCAGTGCTAGATGGACTCAGACCTACGAGCAGTACTTC. Its protein is CSARWTQTYEQYF. The V and J genes are TRBV20-1 and TRBJ2-7; perhaps TRBD2 as D (5 bases). The V gene's germline CDR1 is DFQATT and CDR2 SNEGSKA (reference sequence). The germline V and J ends were trimmed by 2 bases and 2 bases, with 10 bases remaining between them. The CDR3 length is 13 residues.

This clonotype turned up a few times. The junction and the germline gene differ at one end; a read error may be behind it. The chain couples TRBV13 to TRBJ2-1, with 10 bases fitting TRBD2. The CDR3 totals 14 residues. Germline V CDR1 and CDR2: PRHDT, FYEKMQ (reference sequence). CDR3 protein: CASSPEGLAGEPFF. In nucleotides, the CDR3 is TGTGCCAGCAGCCCAGAGGGGCTAGCGGGAGAGCCGTTCTTC.

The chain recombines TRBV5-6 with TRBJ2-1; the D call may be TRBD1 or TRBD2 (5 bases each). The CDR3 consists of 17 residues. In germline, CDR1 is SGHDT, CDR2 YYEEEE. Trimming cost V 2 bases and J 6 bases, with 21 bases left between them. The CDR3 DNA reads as TGTGCCAGCAGCTTAACTGCCGGGACCACATACGGCAATGAGCAGTTCTTC. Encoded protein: CASSLTAGTTYGNEQFF.

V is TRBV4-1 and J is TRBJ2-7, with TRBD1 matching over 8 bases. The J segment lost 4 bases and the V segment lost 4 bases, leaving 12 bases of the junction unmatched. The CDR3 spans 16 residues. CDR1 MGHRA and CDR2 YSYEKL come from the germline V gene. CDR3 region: CASSPKPPGTGYEQYF. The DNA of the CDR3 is TGCGCCAGCAGCCCAAAACCACCCGGGACAGGTTACGAGCAGTACTTC.

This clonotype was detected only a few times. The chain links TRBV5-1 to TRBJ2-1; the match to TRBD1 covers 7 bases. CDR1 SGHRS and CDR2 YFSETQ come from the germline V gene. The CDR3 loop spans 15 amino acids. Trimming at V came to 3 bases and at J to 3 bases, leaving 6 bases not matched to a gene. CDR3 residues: CASSYTGQIYNEQFF. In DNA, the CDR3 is TGCGCCAGCAGCTACACGGGACAGATCTACAATGAGCAGTTCTTC.

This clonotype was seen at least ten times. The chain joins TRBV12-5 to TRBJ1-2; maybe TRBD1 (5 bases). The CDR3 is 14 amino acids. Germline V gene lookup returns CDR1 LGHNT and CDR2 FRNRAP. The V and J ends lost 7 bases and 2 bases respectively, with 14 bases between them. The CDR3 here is CASARGNANYGYTF. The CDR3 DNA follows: TGTGCTAGTGCTAGGGGTAACGCCAACTATGGCTACACCTTC.

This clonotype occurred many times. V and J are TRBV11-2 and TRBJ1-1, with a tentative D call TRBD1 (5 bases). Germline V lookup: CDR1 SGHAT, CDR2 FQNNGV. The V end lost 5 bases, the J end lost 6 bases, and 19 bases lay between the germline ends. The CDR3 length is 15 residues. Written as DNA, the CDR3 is TGTGCCAGCAGCCCATACAGGCCTCAAGGCGCTGAAGCTTTCTTT. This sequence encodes CASSPYRPQGAEAFF.

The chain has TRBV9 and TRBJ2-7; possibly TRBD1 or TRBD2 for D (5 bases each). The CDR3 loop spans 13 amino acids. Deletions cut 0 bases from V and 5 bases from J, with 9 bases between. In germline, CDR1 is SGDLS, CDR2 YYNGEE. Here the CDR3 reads CASSVGGIDEQYF. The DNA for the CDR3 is TGTGCCAGCAGCGTAGGGGGGATTGACGAGCAGTACTTC.

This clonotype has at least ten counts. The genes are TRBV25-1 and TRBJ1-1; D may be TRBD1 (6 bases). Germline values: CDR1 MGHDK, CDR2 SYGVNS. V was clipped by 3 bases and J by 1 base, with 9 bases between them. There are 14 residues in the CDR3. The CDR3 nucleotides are TGTGCCAGCAGTGATGGACAGCGGAACACTGAAGCTTTCTTT. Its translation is CASSDGQRNTEAFF.

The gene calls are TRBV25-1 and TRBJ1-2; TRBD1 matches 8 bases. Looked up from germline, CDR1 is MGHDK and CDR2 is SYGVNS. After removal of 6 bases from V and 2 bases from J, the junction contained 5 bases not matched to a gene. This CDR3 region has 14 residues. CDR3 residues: CASRGDRWNYGYTF. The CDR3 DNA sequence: TGTGCCAGCAGGGGGGACAGGTGGAACTATGGCTACACCTTC.

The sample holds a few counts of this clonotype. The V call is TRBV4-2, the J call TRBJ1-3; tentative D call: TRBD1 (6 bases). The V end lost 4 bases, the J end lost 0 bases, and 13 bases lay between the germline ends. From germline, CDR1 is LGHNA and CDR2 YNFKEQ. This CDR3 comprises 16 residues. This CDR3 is CASSPAGGASGNTIYF. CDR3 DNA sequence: TGTGCCAGCAGCCCGGCGGGGGGCGCCTCTGGAAACACCATATATTTT.

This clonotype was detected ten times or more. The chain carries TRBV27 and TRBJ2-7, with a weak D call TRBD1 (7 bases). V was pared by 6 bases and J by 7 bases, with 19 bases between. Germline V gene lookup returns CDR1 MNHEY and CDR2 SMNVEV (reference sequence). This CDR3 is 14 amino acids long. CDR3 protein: CASRRDSAKEEQYF. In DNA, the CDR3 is TGTGCCAGCAGGCGGGACAGCGCGAAAGAGGAGCAGTACTTC.

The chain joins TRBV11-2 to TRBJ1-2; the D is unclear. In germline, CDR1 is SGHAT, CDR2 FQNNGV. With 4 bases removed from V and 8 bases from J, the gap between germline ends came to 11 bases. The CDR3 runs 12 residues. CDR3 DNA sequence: TGTGCCAGCAGCTCCTCCCCTGGAGGCTACACCTTC. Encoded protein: CASSSSPGGYTF.

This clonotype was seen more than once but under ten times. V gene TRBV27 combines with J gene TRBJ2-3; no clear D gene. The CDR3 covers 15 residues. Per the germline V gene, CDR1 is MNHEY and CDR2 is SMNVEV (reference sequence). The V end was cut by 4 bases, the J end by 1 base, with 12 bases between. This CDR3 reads CASSSQLRGTDTQYF. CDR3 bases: TGTGCCAGCAGTTCACAACTCCGCGGCACAGATACGCAGTATTTT.

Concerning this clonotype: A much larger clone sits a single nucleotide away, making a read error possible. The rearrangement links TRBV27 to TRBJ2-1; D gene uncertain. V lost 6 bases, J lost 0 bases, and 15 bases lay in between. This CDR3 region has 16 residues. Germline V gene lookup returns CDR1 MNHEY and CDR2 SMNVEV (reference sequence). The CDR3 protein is CASSTDILSSYNEQFF. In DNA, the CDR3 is TGTGCCAGCAGCACAGACATACTTAGCTCCTACAATGAGCAGTTCTTC.

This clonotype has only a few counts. CDR3 region: CASGTPYEQYF. CDR3 DNA sequence: TGTGCCAGCGGGACTCCCTACGAGCAGTACTTC. This chain connects TRBV7-9 to TRBJ2-7; TRBD2 might be the D (6 bases). The germline V gene has CDR1 SEHNR and CDR2 FQNEAQ (reference sequence). The germline V and J ends were trimmed by 8 bases and 2 bases, with 7 bases remaining between them. The CDR3 has 11 amino acids.

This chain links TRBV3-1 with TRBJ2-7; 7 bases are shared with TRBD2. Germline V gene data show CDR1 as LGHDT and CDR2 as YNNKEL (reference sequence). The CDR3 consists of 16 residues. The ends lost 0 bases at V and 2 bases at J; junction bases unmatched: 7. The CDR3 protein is CASSQDLAGTTYEQYF. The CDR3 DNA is TGTGCCAGCAGCCAAGACTTAGCGGGTACTACCTACGAGCAGTACTTC.

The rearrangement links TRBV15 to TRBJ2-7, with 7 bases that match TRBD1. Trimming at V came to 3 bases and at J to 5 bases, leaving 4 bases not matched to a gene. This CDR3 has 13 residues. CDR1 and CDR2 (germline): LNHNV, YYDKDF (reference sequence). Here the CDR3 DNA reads TGTGCCACCAGCAGGCAGACAGGGAACGAGCAGTACTTC. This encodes CATSRQTGNEQYF.

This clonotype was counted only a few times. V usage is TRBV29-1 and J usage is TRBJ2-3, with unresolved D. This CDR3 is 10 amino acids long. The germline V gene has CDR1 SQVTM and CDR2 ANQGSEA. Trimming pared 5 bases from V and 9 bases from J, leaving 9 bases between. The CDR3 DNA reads TGCAGCGTTAGGACCTCCACGCAGTATTTT. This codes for CSVRTSTQYF.

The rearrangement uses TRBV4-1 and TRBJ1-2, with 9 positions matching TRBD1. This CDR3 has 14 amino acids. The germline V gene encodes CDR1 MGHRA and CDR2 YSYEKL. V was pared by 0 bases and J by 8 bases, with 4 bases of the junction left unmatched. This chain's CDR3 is CASSQDDRGGGYTF. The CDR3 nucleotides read TGCGCCAGCAGCCAAGACGACAGGGGGGGCGGCTACACCTTC.

CDR3 bases: TGCAGCGTTGCTAGGGATTACGAGCAGTACTTC. This translates into CSVARDYEQYF. This chain connects TRBV29-1 to TRBJ2-7; unclear D gene. In germline, CDR1 is SQVTM, CDR2 ANQGSEA. Trimming pared 4 bases from V and 4 bases from J, leaving 8 bases between. This CDR3 is built from 11 residues.

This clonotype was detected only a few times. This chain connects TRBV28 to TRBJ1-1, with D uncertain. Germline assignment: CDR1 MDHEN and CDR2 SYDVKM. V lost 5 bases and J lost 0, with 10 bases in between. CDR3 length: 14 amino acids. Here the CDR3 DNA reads TGTGCCAGCAGTCCGGAAGACATGAACACTGAAGCTTTCTTT. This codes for CASSPEDMNTEAFF.

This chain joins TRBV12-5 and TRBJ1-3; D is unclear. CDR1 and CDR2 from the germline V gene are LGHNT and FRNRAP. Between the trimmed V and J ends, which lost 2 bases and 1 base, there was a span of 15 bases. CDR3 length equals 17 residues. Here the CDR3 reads CASGLSGRFNSGNTIYF. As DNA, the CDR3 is TGTGCTAGTGGTTTGTCCGGCAGGTTCAATTCTGGAAACACCATATATTTT. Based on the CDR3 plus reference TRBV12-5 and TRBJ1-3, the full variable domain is DARVTQTPRHKVTEMGQEVTMRCQPILGHNTVFWYRQTMMQGLELLAYFRNRAPLDDSGMPKDRFSAEMPDATLATLKIQPSEPRDSAVYFCASGLSGRFNSGNTIYFGEGSWLTVV.